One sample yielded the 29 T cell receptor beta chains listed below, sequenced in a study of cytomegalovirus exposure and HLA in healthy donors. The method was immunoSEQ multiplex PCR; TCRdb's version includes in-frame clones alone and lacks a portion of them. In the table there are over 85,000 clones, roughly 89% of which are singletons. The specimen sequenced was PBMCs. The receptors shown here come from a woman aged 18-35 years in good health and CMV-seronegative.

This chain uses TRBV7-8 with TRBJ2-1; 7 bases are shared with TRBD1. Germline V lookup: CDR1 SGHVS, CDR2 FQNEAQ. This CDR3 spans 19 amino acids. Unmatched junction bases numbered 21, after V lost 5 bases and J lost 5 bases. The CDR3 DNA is TGTGCCAGCAGCACGTACAGGGGTCTACCCCACAGATTGAACAATGAGCAGTTCTTC. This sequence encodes CASSTYRGLPHRLNNEQFF.

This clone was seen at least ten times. CDR3 residues: CASSSGTATGELFF. CDR3 DNA sequence: TGTGCCAGCAGTAGCGGGACGGCAACCGGGGAGCTGTTTTTT. This chain joins TRBV6-4 and TRBJ2-2, with 7 nucleotides matching TRBD2. The CDR3 runs 14 residues. The junction had 5 bases not matched to a gene; V was cut back by 5 bases and J by 5 bases. Per the germline V gene, CDR1 is MRHNA and CDR2 is SNTAGT.

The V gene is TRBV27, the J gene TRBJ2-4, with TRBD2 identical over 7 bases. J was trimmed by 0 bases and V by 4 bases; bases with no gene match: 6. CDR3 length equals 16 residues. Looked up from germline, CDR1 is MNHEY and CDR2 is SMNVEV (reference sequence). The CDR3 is CASSSGLNLAKNIQYF. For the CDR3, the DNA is TGTGCCAGCAGTTCGGGACTAAACTTAGCCAAAAACATTCAGTACTTC.

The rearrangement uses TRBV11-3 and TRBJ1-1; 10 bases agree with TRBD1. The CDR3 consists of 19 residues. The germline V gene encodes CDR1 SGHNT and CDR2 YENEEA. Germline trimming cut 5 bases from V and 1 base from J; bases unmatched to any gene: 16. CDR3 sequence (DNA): TGTGCCAGCAGCGCGTCCGGGACAGGGGAATCCATAAGGAACACTGAAGCTTTCTTT. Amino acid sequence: CASSASGTGESIRNTEAFF.

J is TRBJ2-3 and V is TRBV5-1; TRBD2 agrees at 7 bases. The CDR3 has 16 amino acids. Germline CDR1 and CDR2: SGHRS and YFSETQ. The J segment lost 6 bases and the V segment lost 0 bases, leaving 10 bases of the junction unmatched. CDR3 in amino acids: CASSLAGGTSVDTQYF. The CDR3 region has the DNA TGCGCCAGCAGCTTGGCCGGGGGGACCTCGGTCGATACGCAGTATTTT.

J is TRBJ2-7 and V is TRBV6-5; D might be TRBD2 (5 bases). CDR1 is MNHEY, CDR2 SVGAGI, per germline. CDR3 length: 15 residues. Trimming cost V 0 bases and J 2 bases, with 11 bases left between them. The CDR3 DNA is TGTGCCAGCAGTTACTCTAGCGTAAGCGCCTACGAGCAGTACTTC. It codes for CASSYSSVSAYEQYF.

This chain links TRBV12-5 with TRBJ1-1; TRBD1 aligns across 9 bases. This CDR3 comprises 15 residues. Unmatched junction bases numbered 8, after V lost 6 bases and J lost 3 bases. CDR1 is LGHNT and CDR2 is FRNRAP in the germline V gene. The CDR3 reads CASGRDRGTDTEAFF. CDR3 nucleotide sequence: TGTGCTAGTGGACGAGACAGGGGGACGGACACTGAAGCTTTCTTT.

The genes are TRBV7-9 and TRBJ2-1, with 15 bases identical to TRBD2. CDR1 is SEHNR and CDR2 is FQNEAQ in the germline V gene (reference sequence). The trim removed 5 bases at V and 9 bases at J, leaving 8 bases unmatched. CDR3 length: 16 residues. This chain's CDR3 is CASSISGTSGRCEQFF. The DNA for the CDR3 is TGTGCCAGCAGCATTTCCGGGACTAGCGGGAGGTGTGAGCAGTTCTTC.

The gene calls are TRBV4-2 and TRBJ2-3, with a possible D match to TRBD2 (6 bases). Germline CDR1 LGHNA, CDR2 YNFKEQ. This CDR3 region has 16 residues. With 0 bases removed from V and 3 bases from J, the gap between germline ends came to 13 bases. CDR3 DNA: TGTGCCAGCAGCCAAGATGGAATCAGCGGGACAGATACGCAGTATTTT. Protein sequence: CASSQDGISGTDTQYF.

The DNA of the CDR3 is TGTGCCAGCAGCGAGGGACAGGGGCGGAATTCACCCCTCCACTTT. Amino acid sequence: CASSEGQGRNSPLHF. This chain uses TRBV14 with TRBJ1-6, with 10 bases matching TRBD1. This CDR3 contains 15 residues. Looked up from germline, CDR1 is SGHDN and CDR2 is FVKESK. Unmatched junction bases numbered 5, after V lost 5 bases and J lost 7 bases.

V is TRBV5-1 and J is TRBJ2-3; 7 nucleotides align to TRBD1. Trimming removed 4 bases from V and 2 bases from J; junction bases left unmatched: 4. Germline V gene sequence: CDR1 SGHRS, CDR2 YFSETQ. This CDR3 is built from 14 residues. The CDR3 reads CASSTGTDTDTQYF. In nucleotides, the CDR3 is TGCGCCAGCAGCACCGGGACAGACACAGATACGCAGTATTTT.

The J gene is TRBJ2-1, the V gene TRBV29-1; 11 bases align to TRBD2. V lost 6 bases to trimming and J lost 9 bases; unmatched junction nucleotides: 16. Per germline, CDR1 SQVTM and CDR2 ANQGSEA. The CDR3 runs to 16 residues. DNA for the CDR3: TGCAGCGTCGGGAATAGCGGGAGGGCCGGCTGGGGTGAGCAGTTCTTC. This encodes CSVGNSGRAGWGEQFF.

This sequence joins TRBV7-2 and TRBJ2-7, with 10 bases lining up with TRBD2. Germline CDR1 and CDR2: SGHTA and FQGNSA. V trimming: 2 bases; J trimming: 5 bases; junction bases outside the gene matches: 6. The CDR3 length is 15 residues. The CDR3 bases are TGTGCCAGCAGCTTACTGGGACTAGCGTTCCACGAGCAGTACTTC. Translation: CASSLLGLAFHEQYF.

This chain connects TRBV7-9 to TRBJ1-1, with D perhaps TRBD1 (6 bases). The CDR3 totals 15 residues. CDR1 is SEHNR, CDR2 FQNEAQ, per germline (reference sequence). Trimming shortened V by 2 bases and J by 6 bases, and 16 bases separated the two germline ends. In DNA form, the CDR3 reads TGTGCCAGCAGCTTAAGTCGCGGGGGCGGTTCTGAAGCTTTCTTT. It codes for CASSLSRGGGSEAFF.

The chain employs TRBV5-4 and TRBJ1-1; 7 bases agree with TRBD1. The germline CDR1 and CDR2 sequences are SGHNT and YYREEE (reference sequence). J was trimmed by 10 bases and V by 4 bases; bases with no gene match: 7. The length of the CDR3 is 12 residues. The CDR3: CASSPDRVGAFF. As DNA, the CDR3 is TGTGCCAGCAGCCCTGACAGGGTTGGAGCTTTCTTT.

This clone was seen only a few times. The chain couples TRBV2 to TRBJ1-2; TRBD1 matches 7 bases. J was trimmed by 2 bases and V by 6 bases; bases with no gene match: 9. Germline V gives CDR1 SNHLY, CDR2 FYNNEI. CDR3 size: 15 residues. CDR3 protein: CASSDRQGLNYGYTF. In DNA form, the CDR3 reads TGTGCCAGCAGCGACCGACAGGGATTAAACTATGGCTACACCTTC.

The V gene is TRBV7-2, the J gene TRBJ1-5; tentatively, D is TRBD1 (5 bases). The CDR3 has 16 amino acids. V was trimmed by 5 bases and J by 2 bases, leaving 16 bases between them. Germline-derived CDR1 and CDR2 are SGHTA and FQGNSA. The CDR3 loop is CASSQGAGTGNQPQHF. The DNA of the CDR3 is TGTGCCAGCAGCCAAGGGGCGGGGACGGGCAATCAGCCCCAGCATTTT.

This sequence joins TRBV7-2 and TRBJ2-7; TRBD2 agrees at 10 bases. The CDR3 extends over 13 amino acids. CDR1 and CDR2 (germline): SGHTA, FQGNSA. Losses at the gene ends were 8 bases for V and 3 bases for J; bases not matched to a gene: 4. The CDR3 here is CASALAGYYEQYF. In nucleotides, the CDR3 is TGTGCCAGCGCACTAGCGGGGTACTACGAGCAGTACTTC.

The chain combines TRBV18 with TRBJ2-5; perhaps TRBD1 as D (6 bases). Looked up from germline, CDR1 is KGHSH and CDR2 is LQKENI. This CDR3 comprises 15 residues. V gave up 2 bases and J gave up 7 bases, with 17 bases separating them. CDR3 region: CASSPETGTHGTQYF. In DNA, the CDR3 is TGTGCCAGCTCACCAGAGACAGGTACTCACGGGACCCAGTACTTC.

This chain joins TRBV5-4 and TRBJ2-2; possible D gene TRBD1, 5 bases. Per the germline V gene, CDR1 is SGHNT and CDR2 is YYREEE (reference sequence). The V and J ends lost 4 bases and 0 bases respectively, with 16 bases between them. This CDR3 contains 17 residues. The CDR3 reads CASSHLLGATNTGELFF. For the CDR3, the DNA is TGTGCCAGCAGCCATCTCCTTGGGGCAACGAACACCGGGGAGCTGTTTTTT.

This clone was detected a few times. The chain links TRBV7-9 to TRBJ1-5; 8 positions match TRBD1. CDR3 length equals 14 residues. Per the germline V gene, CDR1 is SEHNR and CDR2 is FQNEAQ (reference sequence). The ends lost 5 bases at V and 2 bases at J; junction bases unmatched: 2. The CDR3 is CASSPTGGNQPQHF. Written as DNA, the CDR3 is TGTGCCAGCAGCCCGACAGGGGGCAATCAGCCCCAGCATTTT.

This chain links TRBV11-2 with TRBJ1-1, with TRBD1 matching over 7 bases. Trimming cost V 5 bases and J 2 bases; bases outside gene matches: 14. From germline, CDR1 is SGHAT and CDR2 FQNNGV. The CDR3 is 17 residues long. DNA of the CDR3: TGTGCCAGCAGCGCGACAGGGAGGTGGGTAGGAAACACTGAAGCTTTCTTT. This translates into CASSATGRWVGNTEAFF. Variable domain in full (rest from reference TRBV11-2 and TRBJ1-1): EAGVAQSPRYKIIEKRQSVAFWCNPISGHATLYWYQQILGQGPKLLIQFQNNGVVDDSQLPKDRFSAERLKGVDSTLKIQPAKLEDSAVYLCASSATGRWVGNTEAFFGQGTRLTVV.

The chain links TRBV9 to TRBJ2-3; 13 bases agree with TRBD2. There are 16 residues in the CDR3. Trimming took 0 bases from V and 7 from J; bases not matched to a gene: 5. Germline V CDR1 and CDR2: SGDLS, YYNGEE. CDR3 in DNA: TGTGCCAGCAGCGTAGAACTAGCGGGAGGGTTCAATACGCAGTATTTT. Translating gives CASSVELAGGFNTQYF.

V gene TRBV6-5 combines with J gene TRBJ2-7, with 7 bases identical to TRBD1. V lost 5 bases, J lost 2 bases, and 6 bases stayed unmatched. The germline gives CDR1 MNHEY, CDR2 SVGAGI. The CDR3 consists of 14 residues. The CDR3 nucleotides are TGTGCCAGCAGTCCAATTGGGACAGCCTACGAGCAGTACTTC. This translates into CASSPIGTAYEQYF.

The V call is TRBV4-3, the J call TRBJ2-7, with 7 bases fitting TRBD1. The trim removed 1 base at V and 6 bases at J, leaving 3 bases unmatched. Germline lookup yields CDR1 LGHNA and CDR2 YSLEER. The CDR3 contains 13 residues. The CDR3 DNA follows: TGCGCCAGCAGCCAAGGTGCAGGGGGCGAGCAGTACTTC. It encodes CASSQGAGGEQYF.

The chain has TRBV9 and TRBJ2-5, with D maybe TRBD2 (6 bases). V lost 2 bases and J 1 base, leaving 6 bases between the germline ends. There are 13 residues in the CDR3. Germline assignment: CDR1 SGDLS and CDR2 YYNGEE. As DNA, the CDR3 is TGTGCCAGCAGCGTTAGCGGCCAAGAGACCCAGTACTTC. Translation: CASSVSGQETQYF. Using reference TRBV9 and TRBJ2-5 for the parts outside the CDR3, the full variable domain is DSGVTQTPKHLITATGQRVTLRCSPRSGDLSVYWYQQSLDQGLQFLIQYYNGEERAKGNILERFSAQQFPDLHSELNLSSLELGDSALYFCASSVSGQETQYFGPGTRLLVL.

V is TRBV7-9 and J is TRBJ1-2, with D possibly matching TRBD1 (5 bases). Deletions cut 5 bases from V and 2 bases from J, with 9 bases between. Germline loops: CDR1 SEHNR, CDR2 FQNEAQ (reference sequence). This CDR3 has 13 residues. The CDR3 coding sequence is TGTGCCAGCAGCCCGCGGGACAACTATGGCTACACCTTC. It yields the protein CASSPRDNYGYTF. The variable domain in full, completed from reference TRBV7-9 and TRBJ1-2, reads DTGVSQNPRHKITKRGQNVTFRCDPISEHNRLYWYRQTLGQGPEFLTYFQNEAQLEKSRLLSDRFSAERPKGSFSTLEIQRTEQGDSAMYLCASSPRDNYGYTFGSGTRLTVV.

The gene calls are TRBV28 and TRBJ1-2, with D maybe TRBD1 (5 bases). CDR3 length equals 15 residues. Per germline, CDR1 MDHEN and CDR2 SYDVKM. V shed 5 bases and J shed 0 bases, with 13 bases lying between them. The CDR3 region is CASSTTGSANYGYTF. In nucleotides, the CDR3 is TGTGCCAGCAGTACTACAGGCTCAGCTAACTATGGCTACACCTTC.

The CDR3 spells CASSLSGTSGNEQFF. As DNA, the CDR3 is TGTGCCAGCAGCCTTTCCGGGACTAGCGGGAATGAGCAGTTCTTC. The J gene is TRBJ2-1, the V gene TRBV9; 12 bases are shared with TRBD2. Germline CDR1 and CDR2: SGDLS and YYNGEE. Trimming cost V 4 bases and J 7 bases; bases outside gene matches: 6. CDR3 length: 15 residues.